The rows below give T cell receptor beta chains drawn from one sample of a study of T-cell memory formation after mild COVID-19. TCRdb used MiXCR to reprocess the 5' RACE reads, holding one entry per CDR3 protein. There are approximately 240,000 distinct CDR3 sequences in the sample; 15% to 20% occur only once, and roughly 3.6% lies in the top ten. Sample: PBMCs or a T cell subset sorted from them (not recorded which). These receptors all come from a man younger than 35 who had mild COVID-19 (a few samples of this study predate the infection). Cell type and time point are not known. The CDR3 runs from the conserved cysteine through the conserved F or W. Fields, in order: D gene, clone size, V gene, J gene, CDR3 DNA, CDR3 protein. D genes are given only for firm matches. The size entry is marked missing in some rows and otherwise reads once, few, many or a size class.

.,.,TRBV29-1,TRBJ2-1,TGCAGCGTTGTGGAGAACAATGAGCAGTTCTTC,CSVVENNEQFF
.,many,TRBV15,TRBJ1-2,TGTGCCACCAGCAGAGCCGGGACCCCCGGGAATGGCTACACCTTC,CATSRAGTPGNGYTF
.,few,TRBV7-9,TRBJ1-1,TGTGCCAGCAGCTTAGGAGGGGAAGGGGCTGAAGCTTTCTTT,CASSLGGEGAEAFF
.,.,TRBV7-9,TRBJ2-3,TGTGCCAGCAGCCGACGGGGGCTCTCGACAGATACGCAGTATTTT,CASSRRGLSTDTQYF
.,.,TRBV24-1,TRBJ2-1,TGTGCCACCAGTGATCGTCTATACAATGAGCAGTTCTTC,CATSDRLYNEQFF
.,many,TRBV20-1,TRBJ2-1,TGCAGTGCTAGAGCACCTAGGGTAGGCAATGAGCAGTTCTTC,CSARAPRVGNEQFF
.,many,TRBV28,TRBJ2-1,TGTGCCAGCCACCGGGCTGGGGCAATGGAGAATGAGCAGTTCTTC,CASHRAGAMENEQFF
TRBD2,.,TRBV5-1,TRBJ2-2,TGCGCCAGCAGCTCCGGAGGGACTAGTTCGCTTCGGGAGCTGTTTTTT,CASSSGGTSSLRELFF
.,few,TRBV9,TRBJ1-6,TGTGCCAGCAGCGTAGGTCGGAATTTTGCTTCACCCCTCCACTTT,CASSVGRNFASPLHF
.,.,TRBV7-3,TRBJ1-1,TGTGCCAGCAGATTTAATTTGAACACTGAAGCTTTCTTT,CASRFNLNTEAFF
.,.,TRBV6-6,TRBJ1-1,TGTGCCACCTATCCCCGGGCGGGCAGGAGACGAACTGAAGCTTTCTTT,CATYPRAGRRRTEAFF
.,.,TRBV6-5,TRBJ1-5,TGTGCCAGCAGGCCTAACCTCGATCAGCCCCAGCATTTT,CASRPNLDQPQHF
.,.,TRBV5-1,TRBJ2-5,TGCGCCAGCAGCCCCGATGTGGGGGACCAGTACTTC,CASSPDVGDQYF
.,few,TRBV4-3,TRBJ2-3,TGCGCCAGCAGCCAAGGGCGCTACACAGATACGCAGTATTTT,CASSQGRYTDTQYF
TRBD2,.,TRBV9,TRBJ2-7,TGTGCCAGCAGCGTAGTCCCCCGGGGGGAAGGCGAGCAGTACTTC,CASSVVPRGEGEQYF
.,.,TRBV12-3/TRBV12-4,TRBJ1-4,TGTGCCAGCAGTTTCCGGGGGGTTCCTAATGAAAAACTGTTTTTT,CASSFRGVPNEKLFF
TRBD1,.,TRBV20-1,TRBJ1-5,TGCAGTGCTGACAGGGGCAATCAGCCCCAGCATTTT,CSADRGNQPQHF
.,.,TRBV7-9,TRBJ2-3,TGTGCCAGCAGCTCGGATCAGGATACGCAGTATTTT,CASSSDQDTQYF
TRBD2,few,TRBV12-3/TRBV12-4,TRBJ2-2,TGTGCCAGCACCGAGGGACTAGGGAACACCGGGGAGCTGTTTTTT,CASTEGLGNTGELFF
.,many,TRBV20-1,TRBJ2-3,TGCAGTGCTAGGAGGCAGGCCACCATCACAGATACGCAGTATTTT,CSARRQATITDTQYF
.,.,TRBV7-6,TRBJ2-1,TGTGCCAGCAGCTTAGAGGGTTTGCAGTTCTTC,CASSLEGLQFF
.,.,TRBV11-2,TRBJ2-1,TGTGCCAGCAGCTTCCTCGCTAAGGTCAATGAGCAGTTCTTC,CASSFLAKVNEQFF
.,.,TRBV4-1,TRBJ2-2,TGCGCCAGCACCCAAAGGAAGGGCGGGGATCCGACCGGGGAGCTGTTTTTT,CASTQRKGGDPTGELFF
.,.,TRBV12-3/TRBV12-4,TRBJ2-1,TGTGCCAGCGCGGACTGGAGCTCCTACAATGAGCAGTTCTTC,CASADWSSYNEQFF
TRBD2,few,TRBV4-3,TRBJ2-2,TGCGCCAGCAGCCAAGCGGCACTAGCGGGGGGGCCGGACACCGGGGAGCTGTTTTTT,CASSQAALAGGPDTGELFF
.,.,TRBV7-2,TRBJ1-5,TGTGCCTCAGGGGTCCCCAATCAGCCCCAGCATTTT,CASGVPNQPQHF
.,.,TRBV20-1,TRBJ1-6,TGCAGTGCTAGGACGGAAGGGGTCAATAATTCACCCCTCCACTTT,CSARTEGVNNSPLHF
TRBD1,.,TRBV7-2,TRBJ1-4,TGTGCCAGCAGCGCCCCCGGGACAGGGCGGGAAAAACTGTTTTTT,CASSAPGTGREKLFF
.,few,TRBV6-1,TRBJ1-5,TGTGCCAGCAGTGCCAATGGGGGTTTAGGTCAGCCCCAGCATTTT,CASSANGGLGQPQHF